The 29 T cell receptor beta chains reported below all come from one sample, sequenced in a study of T cell repertoires in cytomegalovirus infection (dated by TCRdb to the late 2010s). Reads for this sample came from an Illumina HiSeq 1500. TCRdb reran the public reads through fastp at Q25 and MiXCR, keeping productive beta chains. Rows matching on CDR3 protein sequence are summarized as one entry with the most common DNA and genes. For this sample there are under 600,000 distinct CDR3 sequences; 15% to 20% appear just once. Of the sample, approximately 24% is held by the ten largest clones. Sequenced material: CD8+ T cells from PBMCs. The receptors derive from a human donor in good health (CMV status not recorded). Some clones in this sample may be carry-over from other donors' samples.

The chain carries TRBV19 and TRBJ1-2; D ambiguous. This CDR3 is 13 amino acids long. V was clipped by 3 bases and J by 1 base, with 6 bases between them. Germline lookup yields CDR1 LNHDA and CDR2 SQIVND (reference sequence). For the CDR3, the DNA is TGTGCCAGTAGTATTGGGTTTAACTATGGCTACACCTTC. Translation gives CASSIGFNYGYTF.

As concerns this clonotype: This clone may be a read error of a much larger clone one base away. This rearrangement joins TRBV7-3 to TRBJ2-3; 11 nucleotides align to TRBD2. The CDR3 totals 16 residues. In germline, CDR1 is SGHTA, CDR2 FQGTGA. V lost 3 bases to trimming and J lost 6 bases; unmatched junction nucleotides: 8. The CDR3 coding sequence is TGTGCCAGCAGCTTTATAGCGGGGGGGTTCGCGGATACGCAGTATTTT. It specifies CASSFIAGGFADTQYF. Full variable domain (remainder filled in from reference TRBV7-3 and TRBJ2-3): GAGVSQTPSNKVTEKGKYVELRCDPISGHTALYWYRQSLGQGPEFLIYFQGTGAADDSGLPNDRFFAVRPEGSVSTLKIQRTERGDSAVYLCASSFIAGGFADTQYFGPGTRLTVL.

This clonotype was recorded many times. The V gene is TRBV7-3, the J gene TRBJ2-3; 10 bases line up with TRBD2. V lost 2 bases, J lost 4 bases, and 6 bases stayed unmatched. The germline CDR1 and CDR2 sequences are SGHTA and FQGTGA. This CDR3 contains 16 residues. The DNA of the CDR3 is TGTGCCAGCAGCTTAGGAGCGGGAGGGCAATCAGATACGCAGTATTTT. Translation gives CASSLGAGGQSDTQYF.

This clonotype was seen many times. This chain uses TRBV27 with TRBJ2-3; TRBD2 agrees at 11 bases. The CDR3 spans 19 residues. Germline CDR1 MNHEY, CDR2 SMNVEV (reference sequence). Trimming took 4 bases from V and 1 from J; bases not matched to a gene: 13. The CDR3 nucleotides are TGTGCCAGCAGTTCCCTGGGAGTAGCGGGAGGGCCTGGCACAGATACGCAGTATTTT. Translated: CASSSLGVAGGPGTDTQYF.

This clonotype was seen only a few times. The chain uses TRBV6-5 and TRBJ1-2; D uncertain. The CDR3 contains 16 residues. Per germline, CDR1 MNHEY and CDR2 SVGAGI. V was cut by 0 bases and J by 0 bases, with 11 bases left in between. The CDR3 loop is CASSYSIGETNYGYTF. CDR3 in DNA: TGTGCCAGCAGTTACTCAATCGGGGAAACTAACTATGGCTACACCTTC.

The V and J genes are TRBV7-9 and TRBJ2-2, with D hard to call. Germline CDR1 is SEHNR and CDR2 is FQNEAQ (reference sequence). The CDR3 is made up of 11 amino acids. V was trimmed by 8 bases and J by 4 bases, leaving 5 bases between them. The CDR3 DNA sequence: TGTGCCAGCGTATTCACCGGGGAGCTGTTTTTT. Amino acids: CASVFTGELFF.

The V call is TRBV7-3, the J call TRBJ1-2; D remains unclear. Germline values: CDR1 SGHTA, CDR2 FQGTGA. The CDR3 is 12 residues long. V gave up 5 bases and J gave up 7 bases, with 11 bases separating them. The CDR3 nucleotides read TGTGCCAGCAGCGTCCCAGGAGGTGGCTACACCTTC. Protein: CASSVPGGGYTF.

In its sample, this clonotype was seen a few times. The chain couples TRBV14 to TRBJ1-1; D possibly corresponds to TRBD1 (6 bases). Germline lookup yields CDR1 SGHDN and CDR2 FVKESK. This CDR3 contains 15 residues. Trimming took 2 bases from V and 3 from J, leaving 13 bases between them. The chain's CDR3 is CASSQPGQGDTEAFF. The DNA for the CDR3 is TGTGCCAGCAGCCAACCGGGACAAGGGGACACTGAAGCTTTCTTT.

This clonotype was recorded a few times. In DNA form, the CDR3 reads TGCGCCAGCAGCGATGTTGGGGGGGCGGGAGAGACCCAGTACTTC. It yields the protein CASSDVGGAGETQYF. This sequence joins TRBV4-3 and TRBJ2-5; possibly TRBD2 for D (7 bases). V was clipped by 5 bases and J by 4 bases, with 17 bases between them. This CDR3 region has 15 residues. Germline V gene lookup returns CDR1 LGHNA and CDR2 YSLEER.

The CDR3 loop is CSVTGNEQFF. CDR3 sequence (DNA): TGCAGCGTAACAGGCAATGAGCAGTTCTTC. V and J are TRBV29-1 and TRBJ2-1; maybe TRBD1 (5 bases). Trimming took 6 bases from V and 6 from J, leaving 6 bases between them. The CDR3 covers 10 residues. From germline, CDR1 is SQVTM and CDR2 ANQGSEA.

This clonotype was counted at least ten times. The rearrangement joins TRBV7-6 to TRBJ2-3; a possible D gene is TRBD1 (6 bases). V lost 5 bases and J lost 2, with 14 bases in between. This CDR3 has 15 residues. Per germline, CDR1 SGHVS and CDR2 FNYEAQ. The CDR3 coding sequence is TGTGCCAGCAGCACCCGGACAGAAATCACAGATACGCAGTATTTT. Translated, it gives CASSTRTEITDTQYF.

This clonotype has more than one count but fewer than ten. The J gene is TRBJ1-5, the V gene TRBV19, with D uncertain. This CDR3 contains 13 residues. Trimming took 4 bases from V and 7 from J, leaving 11 bases between them. Germline V CDR1 and CDR2: LNHDA, SQIVND (reference sequence). CDR3 amino acids: CASSTGYKQPQHF. DNA for the CDR3: TGTGCCAGTAGTACCGGGTACAAACAGCCCCAGCATTTT.

This rearrangement joins TRBV10-2 to TRBJ2-3; possible D gene TRBD2, 5 bases. The germline V gene encodes CDR1 WSHSY and CDR2 SAAADI. This CDR3 spans 13 amino acids. With 10 bases removed from V and 3 bases from J, the gap between germline ends came to 14 bases. Here the CDR3 DNA reads TGCGCCACCGGAGGAGAGAGGACAGATACGCAGTATTTT. This codes for CATGGERTDTQYF.

This clonotype was picked up a small number of times. This chain joins TRBV7-9 and TRBJ2-7; D unclear. The germline V and J ends were trimmed by 6 bases and 0 bases, with 9 bases remaining between them. CDR3 length: 13 amino acids. Germline CDR1 SEHNR, CDR2 FQNEAQ (reference sequence). The chain's CDR3 is CASRRISSYEQYF. CDR3 sequence (DNA): TGTGCCAGCAGACGCATTAGCTCCTACGAGCAGTACTTC.

V is TRBV9 and J is TRBJ1-6; TRBD1 matches at 8 bases. This CDR3 has 17 amino acids. V lost 0 bases, J lost 7 bases, and 9 bases stayed unmatched. From germline, CDR1 is SGDLS and CDR2 YYNGEE. CDR3: CASSVAGDRSSNSPLHF. The CDR3 coding sequence is TGTGCCAGCAGCGTAGCTGGGGACAGGAGTTCGAATTCACCCCTCCACTTT.

This clonotype was detected only a few times. The V and J genes are TRBV14 and TRBJ1-1; D is uncertain. The CDR3 consists of 13 residues. CDR1 is SGHDN, CDR2 FVKESK, per germline. The V and J ends lost 5 bases and 7 bases respectively, with 14 bases between them. CDR3 protein: CASSYTLGIEAFF. For the CDR3, the DNA is TGTGCCAGCAGCTACACACTAGGGATTGAAGCTTTCTTT.

The V gene is TRBV29-1, the J gene TRBJ2-1; D uncertain. The CDR3 sequence is 11 residues long. The V gene lost 2 bases and the J gene lost 6 bases, with 5 bases spanning the gap. Germline CDR1 SQVTM, CDR2 ANQGSEA. The CDR3 sequence: CSVEWGNEQFF. CDR3 nucleotides: TGCAGCGTTGAATGGGGCAATGAGCAGTTCTTC.

This clonotype was seen at least ten times. This chain links TRBV11-2 with TRBJ2-7; the D is unclear. Trimming took off 5 bases at V and 3 bases at J, with 17 bases between the two ends. Germline CDR1 and CDR2: SGHAT and FQNNGV. This CDR3 spans 15 amino acids. The CDR3 loop reads CASSRALDGYYEQYF. CDR3 in DNA: TGTGCCAGCAGCCGGGCGTTGGACGGATACTACGAGCAGTACTTC.

A few counts support this clonotype. In nucleotides, the CDR3 is TGTGCCAGCAGAGTCAGACAGGGATTCAACTATGGCTACACCTTC. It encodes CASRVRQGFNYGYTF. V and J are TRBV6-6 and TRBJ1-2; TRBD1 matches 7 bases. The CDR3 sequence is 15 residues long. The V segment lost 6 bases and the J segment 2 bases; nucleotides outside the gene matches: 9. CDR1 MNHNY and CDR2 SVGAGI come from the germline V gene (reference sequence).

Comments on this clonotype: The conserved closing phenylalanine or tryptophan is absent in this CDR3, likely reflecting a read error. The genes are TRBV5-8 and TRBJ2-1; 9 bases line up with TRBD2. This CDR3 contains 14 residues. Losses at the gene ends were 6 bases for V and 7 bases for J; bases not matched to a gene: 8. CDR1 and CDR2 (germline): SGHTS, YDEGEE. CDR3 nucleotides: TGTGCCAGCAAGCCTCGAGGACTAGCGAATGAGCAGTTCTTA. It is translated as CASKPRGLANEQFL.

The chain combines TRBV19 with TRBJ2-1; TRBD1 aligns across 7 bases. The V gene end was trimmed by 10 bases and the J gene end by 4 bases; junction bases not matched to a gene: 10. This CDR3 has 14 residues. Germline values: CDR1 LNHDA, CDR2 SQIVND (reference sequence). The CDR3 here is CATHRGEGYNEQFF. CDR3 sequence (DNA): TGTGCCACCCACAGGGGCGAGGGTTACAATGAGCAGTTCTTC.

The V call is TRBV28, the J call TRBJ2-7, with no clear D. The CDR3 covers 13 residues. The germline V gene has CDR1 MDHEN and CDR2 SYDVKM. V lost 6 bases and J lost 2, with 11 bases in between. The CDR3 protein is CASRPDRAYEQYF. The CDR3 DNA is TGTGCCAGCAGACCCGACCGTGCCTACGAGCAGTACTTC.

This clonotype was observed a few times. The genes are TRBV4-1 and TRBJ1-2, with no clear D. V was cut by 1 base and J by 4 bases, with 13 bases left in between. The CDR3 covers 15 residues. In germline, CDR1 is MGHRA, CDR2 YSYEKL. The CDR3 loop is CASSQVLWYGYGYTF. The CDR3 coding sequence is TGCGCCAGCAGCCAAGTCCTGTGGTACGGCTATGGCTACACCTTC.

The rearrangement uses TRBV7-3 and TRBJ2-2, with 11 bases identical to TRBD2. V lost 3 bases, J lost 4 bases, and 10 bases stayed unmatched. The V gene's germline CDR1 is SGHTA and CDR2 FQGTGA. The CDR3 sequence is 18 residues long. CDR3: CASSLGPGLADLTGELFF. For the CDR3, the DNA is TGTGCCAGCAGCTTGGGACCGGGACTAGCGGACCTCACCGGGGAGCTGTTTTTT.

The genes are TRBV5-4 and TRBJ1-5; TRBD1 is a possible D gene (5 bases). Germline V gene sequence: CDR1 SGHNT, CDR2 YYREEE (reference sequence). The CDR3 spans 16 residues. With 3 bases removed from V and 0 bases from J, the gap between germline ends came to 13 bases. The CDR3 spells CASSSGGRDSNQPQHF. CDR3 coding DNA: TGTGCCAGCAGCTCGGGGGGGAGGGATAGCAATCAGCCCCAGCATTTT.

On this clonotype: A read error may be the cause here, since a much bigger clone is one base away. Because the CDR3 is missing its conserved closing phenylalanine or tryptophan, this is likely a read error. The gene calls are TRBV7-3 and TRBJ2-1, with TRBD2 matching over 7 bases. The CDR3 loop spans 15 amino acids. Germline CDR1 reads SGHTA; CDR2 reads FQGTGA. With V trimmed by 3 bases and J by 4 bases, 6 bases remained unmatched. This CDR3 is CASSLRLALYNEQFL. The CDR3 nucleotides read TGTGCCAGCAGCTTGCGACTAGCCTTATACAATGAGCAGTTCTTA.

This clonotype was counted ten times or more. This CDR3 is CASSLVAATKSNQPQHF. The CDR3 DNA follows: TGTGCCAGCAGCTTAGTTGCAGCCACGAAAAGCAATCAGCCCCAGCATTTT. This chain joins TRBV7-8 and TRBJ1-5; D is unclear. Trimming took off 1 base at V and 1 base at J, with 14 bases between the two ends. The germline V gene encodes CDR1 SGHVS and CDR2 FQNEAQ. This CDR3 spans 17 amino acids.

Only a few counts were recorded for this clonotype. The chain joins TRBV13 to TRBJ1-2, with D perhaps matching TRBD1 (5 bases). Germline loops: CDR1 PRHDT, CDR2 FYEKMQ (reference sequence). The CDR3 has 16 residues. V gave up 6 bases and J gave up 6 bases, with 23 bases separating them. The CDR3 here is CASRRGTGLPNDGYTF. The CDR3 DNA sequence: TGTGCCAGCAGGAGGGGAACCGGACTGCCGAATGATGGCTACACCTTC.

J is TRBJ1-4 and V is TRBV7-9; D unresolved. The CDR3 is 9 amino acids. Per the germline V gene, CDR1 is SEHNR and CDR2 is FQNEAQ (reference sequence). Written as DNA, the CDR3 is TGTGGGGTCGGGGAAAAACTGTTTTTT. Protein: CGVGEKLFF.